This TCR beta chain was recorded in a study of type 1 regulatory T cells. TCRdb reprocessed the reads via MiXCR and lists one record per CDR3 protein. The profile shows 80,000 to 100,000 distinct CDR3 sequences, less than 40% of them singletons. In this sample, this clonotype turned up a few times. Source material: CD4+ T cells, either the whole sample or a sorted fraction (not recorded which). The receptor comes from a human donor in good health.

CDR3: CAWSERRENTEAFF. Here the CDR3 DNA reads TGTGCCTGGAGTGAACGACGGGAGAACACTGAAGCTTTCTTT. The chain is built from TRBV30 and TRBJ1-1; D not resolved. The V end lost 1 base, the J end lost 1 base, and 10 bases lay between the germline ends. The CDR3 covers 14 residues. Germline V CDR1 and CDR2: GTSNPN, SVGIG (reference sequence).